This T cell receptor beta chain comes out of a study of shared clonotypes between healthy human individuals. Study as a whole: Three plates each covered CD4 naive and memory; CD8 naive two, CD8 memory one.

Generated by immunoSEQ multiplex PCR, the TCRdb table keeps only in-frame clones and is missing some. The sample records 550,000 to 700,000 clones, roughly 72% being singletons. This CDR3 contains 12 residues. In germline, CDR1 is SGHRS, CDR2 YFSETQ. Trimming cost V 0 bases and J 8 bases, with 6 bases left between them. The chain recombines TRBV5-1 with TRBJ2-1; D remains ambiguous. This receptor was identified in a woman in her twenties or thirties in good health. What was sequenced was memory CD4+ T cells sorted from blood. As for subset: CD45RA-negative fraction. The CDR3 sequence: CASSLARDEQFF. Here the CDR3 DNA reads TGCGCCAGCAGCTTGGCCCGCGATGAGCAGTTCTTC.